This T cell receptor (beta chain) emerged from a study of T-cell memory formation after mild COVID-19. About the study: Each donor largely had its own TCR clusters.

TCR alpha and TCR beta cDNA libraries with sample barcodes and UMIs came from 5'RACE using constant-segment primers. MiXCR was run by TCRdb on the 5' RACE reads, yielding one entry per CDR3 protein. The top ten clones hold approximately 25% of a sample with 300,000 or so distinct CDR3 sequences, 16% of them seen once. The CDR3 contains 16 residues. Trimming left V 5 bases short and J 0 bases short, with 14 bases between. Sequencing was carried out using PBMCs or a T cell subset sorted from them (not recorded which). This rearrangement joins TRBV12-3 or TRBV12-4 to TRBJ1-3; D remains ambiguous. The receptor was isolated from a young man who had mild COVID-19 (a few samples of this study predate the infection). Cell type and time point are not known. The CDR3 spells CASSVWTFSSGNTIYF. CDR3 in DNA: TGTGCCAGCAGTGTTTGGACTTTCAGCTCTGGAAACACCATATATTTT.